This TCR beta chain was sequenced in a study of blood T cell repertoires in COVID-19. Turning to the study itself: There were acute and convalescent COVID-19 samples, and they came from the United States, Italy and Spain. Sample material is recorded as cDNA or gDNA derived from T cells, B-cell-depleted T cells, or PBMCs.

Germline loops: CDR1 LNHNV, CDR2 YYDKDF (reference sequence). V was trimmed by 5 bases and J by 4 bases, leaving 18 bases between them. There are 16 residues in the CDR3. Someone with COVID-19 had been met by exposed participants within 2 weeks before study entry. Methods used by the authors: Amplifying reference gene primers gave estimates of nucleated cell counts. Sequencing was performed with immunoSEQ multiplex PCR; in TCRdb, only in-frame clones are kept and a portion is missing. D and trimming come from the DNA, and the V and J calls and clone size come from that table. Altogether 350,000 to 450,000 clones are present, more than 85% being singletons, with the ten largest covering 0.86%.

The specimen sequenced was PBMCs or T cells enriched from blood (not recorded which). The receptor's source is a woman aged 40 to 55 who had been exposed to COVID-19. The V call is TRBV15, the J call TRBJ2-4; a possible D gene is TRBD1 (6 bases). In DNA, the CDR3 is TGTGCCACCAGCTCCCGCCTAAGCGGACAGAAAAACATTCAGTACTTC. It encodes CATSSRLSGQKNIQYF.